This T cell receptor (beta chain) emerged from a study of OX40 agonist ivuxolimab in advanced cancers. Study summary: Eligibility rules accepted prior anti-PD-1, anti-PD-L1 or anti-CTLA-4 therapy, and 35% to 40% had some. Notes on the study in general: Individuals who were partial responders at 0.1-3.0 mg/kg had clonal expansion that ranked among the lowest. Among expanded peripheral T cells, antigen specificity went undetermined.

Cycle 7 day 1, cycle 4 day 1, and baseline were the timepoints at which blood was sampled. Sequencing was performed with immunoSEQ multiplex PCR; in TCRdb, only in-frame clones are kept and a portion is missing. The sample has 60,000 to 100,000 clones; about 90% are singletons. In the case of this clone: The target antigen is unknown.

Trimming took 10 bases from V and 0 from J, leaving 17 bases between them. The CDR3 is 15 residues long. CDR1 and CDR2 from the germline V gene are MNHEY and SVGAGI. The J gene is TRBJ2-3, the V gene TRBV6-5; D unresolved. The source was CD4+ or CD8+ T cells sorted from blood, collected in a trial of the OX40 agonist ivuxolimab. The clonotype originates from an adult with an advanced solid tumor such as melanoma, head and neck, liver or kidney cancer. CDR3 DNA sequence: TGTGCCACCGGTAGCCCCTCCACTAGCACAGATACGCAGTATTTT. Translated, it gives CATGSPSTSTDTQYF.